Listed here are 30 T cell receptor beta chains from one sample, sequenced in a study of shared T cell receptors in the human thymus. Here immunoSEQ multiplex PCR was the method, and the copy in TCRdb shows in-frame clones only, minus some. The sample records 650,000 to 950,000 clones, 70% to 90% being singletons. Another study also made use of these data, one on human thymus T cells.

Sequenced sample: thymocytes. These receptors were collected from a girl less than two years old with a congenital heart defect.

This rearrangement joins TRBV7-9 to TRBJ2-1, with D tentatively TRBD2 (6 bases). Trimming stripped 1 base from V and 6 bases from J, with 13 bases between. Per germline, CDR1 SEHNR and CDR2 FQNEAQ (reference sequence). CDR3 length equals 15 residues. The CDR3 region is CASSLGRVGPNEQFF. The CDR3 DNA is TGTGCCAGCAGCTTAGGGAGGGTTGGTCCCAATGAGCAGTTCTTC.

V and J are TRBV28 and TRBJ2-3, with unresolved D. The length of the CDR3 is 14 residues. CDR1 and CDR2 (germline): MDHEN, SYDVKM. Between the trimmed V and J ends, which lost 3 bases and 2 bases, there was a span of 9 bases. The CDR3 DNA reads TGTGCCAGCAGTTTGGGCACCTTCACAGATACGCAGTATTTT. Translating it yields CASSLGTFTDTQYF.

The V and J genes are TRBV7-9 and TRBJ1-1; TRBD1 is a possible D gene (6 bases). CDR1 and CDR2 from the germline V gene are SEHNR and FQNEAQ (reference sequence). V dropped 7 bases and J dropped 3 bases, with 18 bases sitting between them. The CDR3 is 15 amino acids. The CDR3 sequence: CASKKTGSTDTEAFF. Here the CDR3 DNA reads TGTGCCAGCAAAAAGACAGGCTCTACCGACACTGAAGCTTTCTTT.

The chain has TRBV10-3 and TRBJ1-2; maybe TRBD1 (5 bases). Per germline, CDR1 ENHRY and CDR2 SYGVKD. Trimming removed 1 base at V and 3 bases at J, with 21 bases between. The CDR3 totals 18 residues. The CDR3 DNA follows: TGTGCCATCAGTGAGTGTGGGGGGGACCTCAATTACCACTATGGCTACACCTTC. This sequence encodes CAISECGGDLNYHYGYTF.

CDR3 sequence: CASSPRGQGGSLTNEKLFF. CDR3 DNA sequence: TGTGCCAGCAGCCCCAGAGGTCAGGGGGGTTCACTAACTAATGAAAAACTGTTTTTT. This chain links TRBV7-4 with TRBJ1-4; TRBD1 agrees at 7 bases. The germline V gene encodes CDR1 SGHVT and CDR2 SQSDAQ. The V segment lost 5 bases and the J segment 1 base; nucleotides outside the gene matches: 16. The CDR3 covers 19 residues. Variable domain in full (rest from reference TRBV7-4 and TRBJ1-4): GAGVSQSPRYKVAKRGRDVALRCDSISGHVTLYWYRQTLGQGSEVLTYSQSDAQRDKSGRPSGRFSAERPERSVSTLKIQRTEQGDSAVYLCASSPRGQGGSLTNEKLFFGSGTQLSVL.

The chain couples TRBV5-1 to TRBJ2-3, with TRBD2 matching 9 bases. V lost 5 bases, J lost 1 base, and 11 bases stayed unmatched. Germline V gene data show CDR1 as SGHRS and CDR2 as YFSETQ. The CDR3 spans 17 residues. CDR3 in amino acids: CASRGRVPSGGTDTQYF. The CDR3 bases are TGCGCCAGCAGGGGCAGGGTTCCTAGCGGGGGCACAGATACGCAGTATTTT.

J is TRBJ2-7 and V is TRBV6-6; 7 nucleotides line up with TRBD1. Trimming took 2 bases from V and 2 from J; bases not matched to a gene: 6. This CDR3 region has 15 residues. Germline CDR1 is MNHNY and CDR2 is SVGAGI (reference sequence). In DNA form, the CDR3 reads TGTGCCAGCAGTTACGGGCCAGGGGGAGCCTACGAGCAGTACTTC. Protein sequence: CASSYGPGGAYEQYF.

This clone was picked up a small number of times. This chain connects TRBV30 to TRBJ1-4; 9 nucleotides line up with TRBD1. The germline CDR1 and CDR2 sequences are GTSNPN and SVGIG (reference sequence). This CDR3 contains 16 residues. V gave up 3 bases and J gave up 6 bases; unmatched junction bases: 11. The CDR3 region is CAWRDRGTLRDEKLFF. The CDR3 DNA is TGTGCCTGGAGGGACAGGGGAACTTTAAGGGATGAAAAACTGTTTTTT.

This chain connects TRBV7-6 to TRBJ2-7, with a weak D call TRBD1 (6 bases). CDR1 and CDR2 from the germline V gene are SGHVS and FNYEAQ. V was pared by 8 bases and J by 0 bases, with 17 bases between. This CDR3 has 15 residues. CDR3 protein: CASLVGTPVSYEQYF. The CDR3 bases are TGTGCCAGCCTGGTAGGGACACCTGTCTCCTACGAGCAGTACTTC.

This chain joins TRBV5-1 and TRBJ2-1; TRBD1 matches at 9 bases. With V trimmed by 1 base and J by 5 bases, 7 bases remained unmatched. CDR1 is SGHRS, CDR2 YFSETQ, per germline. There are 16 residues in the CDR3. In DNA, the CDR3 is TGCGCCAGCAGCTTGACAGGGACAGGGAGACACAATGAGCAGTTCTTC. It is translated as CASSLTGTGRHNEQFF.

This rearrangement joins TRBV29-1 to TRBJ2-1, with D perhaps matching TRBD1 (5 bases). The CDR3 runs 16 residues. Trimming cost V 4 bases and J 0 bases, with 16 bases left between them. Germline V gene data show CDR1 as SQVTM and CDR2 as ANQGSEA. In DNA form, the CDR3 reads TGCAGCGTTGGGTCTCACAGGTTGAGCTCCTACAATGAGCAGTTCTTC. This gives the protein CSVGSHRLSSYNEQFF.

The chain uses TRBV13 and TRBJ2-2; 11 bases are a match to TRBD2. The CDR3 is 17 residues long. The V gene end was trimmed by 1 base and the J gene end by 7 bases; junction bases not matched to a gene: 8. Germline loops: CDR1 PRHDT, CDR2 FYEKMQ (reference sequence). The CDR3 DNA follows: TGTGCCAGCAGCTTAGAGTCTAGCGGGGGGTTCGACGGGGAGCTGTTTTTT. Amino acids: CASSLESSGGFDGELFF.

The chain combines TRBV7-6 with TRBJ1-4; D is ambiguous. Germline values: CDR1 SGHVS, CDR2 FNYEAQ. V was trimmed by 3 bases and J by 0 bases, leaving 20 bases between them. CDR3 length equals 19 residues. CDR3 coding DNA: TGTGCCAGCAGCTTCGGGTCGACCAAACTCCCCCCAACTAATGAAAAACTGTTTTTT. Its translation: CASSFGSTKLPPTNEKLFF.

The chain has TRBV9 and TRBJ2-7; D possibly corresponds to TRBD1 (5 bases). The V gene's germline CDR1 is SGDLS and CDR2 YYNGEE. V was trimmed by 4 bases and J by 4 bases, leaving 21 bases between them. The length of the CDR3 is 16 residues. CDR3 nucleotide sequence: TGTGCCAGCAGCCGAGGCGACAGCCTGCCCCAATACGAGCAGTACTTC. It specifies CASSRGDSLPQYEQYF.

This clone occurred a few times. The chain has TRBV6-1 and TRBJ2-3; TRBD2 aligns across 7 bases. The CDR3 is made up of 13 amino acids. Trimming at V came to 6 bases and at J to 2 bases, leaving 2 bases not matched to a gene. Germline V gene sequence: CDR1 MNHNS, CDR2 SASEGT. The CDR3 loop reads CASRGLYTDTQYF. In DNA, the CDR3 is TGTGCCAGCAGGGGACTATACACAGATACGCAGTATTTT.

This CDR3 reads CASSPETGPLNGYTF. The CDR3 region has the DNA TGTGCCAGCTCACCCGAAACAGGGCCTCTAAATGGCTACACCTTC. The rearrangement uses TRBV18 and TRBJ1-2, with D possibly being TRBD1 (6 bases). Germline loops: CDR1 KGHSH, CDR2 LQKENI. This CDR3 spans 15 amino acids. V lost 3 bases and J lost 6, with 17 bases in between.

This clone came up a few times. The J gene is TRBJ1-2, the V gene TRBV13; the D gene is possibly TRBD1 (6 bases). Trimming shortened V by 8 bases and J by 1 base, and 14 bases separated the two germline ends. The CDR3 loop spans 14 amino acids. Germline values: CDR1 PRHDT, CDR2 FYEKMQ (reference sequence). CDR3 amino acids: CASRRDKLNYGYTF. CDR3 DNA: TGTGCCAGCCGCCGGGACAAACTTAACTATGGCTACACCTTC.

The chain couples TRBV28 to TRBJ1-5; tentatively, D is TRBD1 (5 bases). Between the trimmed V and J ends, which lost 7 bases and 0 bases, there was a span of 16 bases. The germline gives CDR1 MDHEN, CDR2 SYDVKM. This CDR3 spans 16 amino acids. CDR3 sequence: CASILWGRDSNQPQHF. CDR3 nucleotides: TGTGCCAGCATTCTATGGGGGAGAGATAGCAATCAGCCCCAGCATTTT.

The chain recombines TRBV5-6 with TRBJ2-1; TRBD1 agrees at 9 bases. V was clipped by 1 base and J by 8 bases; unmatched bases: 7. The CDR3 is 15 residues long. Germline V gene data show CDR1 as SGHDT and CDR2 as YYEEEE. In nucleotides, the CDR3 is TGTGCCAGCAGCTTGACAGGACAGGGGTCACATGAGCAGTTCTTC. This codes for CASSLTGQGSHEQFF.

CDR3 sequence: CASSHRRFLPPNSPLHF. The CDR3 coding sequence is TGTGCCAGTAGTCATCGGAGGTTCCTTCCGCCAAATTCACCCCTCCACTTT. The chain links TRBV19 to TRBJ1-6; D is uncertain. The CDR3 is 17 amino acids. Germline assignment: CDR1 LNHDA and CDR2 SQIVND (reference sequence). Trimming cost V 5 bases and J 7 bases, with 21 bases left between them.

About this clone itself: This same CDR3 is encoded by further DNA sequences in the sample. This chain links TRBV9 with TRBJ1-2; TRBD1 is a possible D gene (5 bases). V was trimmed by 3 bases and J by 4 bases, leaving 7 bases between them. CDR1 is SGDLS, CDR2 YYNGEE, per germline. CDR3 length: 12 amino acids. The CDR3 region has the DNA TGTGCCAGCAGCGCCGACAGCTATGGCTACACCTTC. Translation gives CASSADSYGYTF.

The chain has TRBV4-2 and TRBJ1-2; the D gene is possibly TRBD1 (5 bases). The CDR3 runs 18 residues. Germline loops: CDR1 LGHNA, CDR2 YNFKEQ. V gave up 0 bases and J gave up 3 bases, with 20 bases separating them. This CDR3 is CASSQDRRQGTGDYGYTF. The CDR3 bases are TGTGCCAGCAGCCAAGACCGAAGGCAAGGCACAGGCGACTATGGCTACACCTTC.

The table lists this clone with a few counts. The chain has TRBV2 and TRBJ2-3; 7 nucleotides line up with TRBD1. This CDR3 has 20 residues. CDR1 is SNHLY, CDR2 FYNNEI, per germline. After removal of 8 bases from V and 4 bases from J, the junction contained 27 bases not matched to a gene. CDR3 sequence reads: CASAEGACCSRGLMSDTQYF. The DNA for the CDR3 is TGTGCCAGCGCTGAGGGGGCTTGCTGCTCCAGGGGTCTAATGTCAGATACGCAGTATTTT.

The chain joins TRBV28 to TRBJ1-6; TRBD1 matches at 7 bases. This CDR3 is built from 15 residues. The ends lost 8 bases at V and 8 bases at J; junction bases unmatched: 12. Germline values: CDR1 MDHEN, CDR2 SYDVKM. The CDR3 nucleotides read TGTGCCAGCGACCCGACAGGGATTGGTCATTCACCCCTCCACTTT. It codes for CASDPTGIGHSPLHF.

The chain carries TRBV9 and TRBJ1-1; 7 bases align to TRBD1. Trimming at V came to 0 bases and at J to 0 bases, leaving 8 bases not matched to a gene. Germline-derived CDR1 and CDR2 are SGDLS and YYNGEE. The CDR3 has 17 amino acids. CDR3 residues: CASSVGTGIFMNTEAFF. CDR3 DNA sequence: TGTGCCAGCAGCGTAGGGACAGGAATATTCATGAACACTGAAGCTTTCTTT.

This rearrangement joins TRBV19 to TRBJ1-2; D perhaps matches TRBD1 (5 bases). CDR3 length equals 12 residues. From germline, CDR1 is LNHDA and CDR2 SQIVND (reference sequence). V lost 8 bases, J lost 7 bases, and 14 bases lay in between. DNA of the CDR3: TGTGCCAGTGGGGATGGGGGGACTGGCTACACCTTC. As protein: CASGDGGTGYTF. The complete variable domain, with remaining parts taken from reference TRBV19 and TRBJ1-2, reads DGGITQSPKYLFRKEGQNVTLSCEQNLNHDAMYWYRQDPGQGLRLIYYSQIVNDFQKGDIAEGYSVSREKKESFPLTVTSAQKNPTAFYLCASGDGGTGYTFGSGTRLTVV.

The chain links TRBV4-3 to TRBJ1-2, with D hard to call. The CDR3 length is 13 residues. The germline CDR1 and CDR2 sequences are LGHNA and YSLEER. Trimming removed 0 bases from V and 4 bases from J, with 6 bases in between. The CDR3 is CASSQDRPYGYTF. The CDR3 DNA reads TGCGCCAGCAGCCAAGATCGTCCCTATGGCTACACCTTC.

The chain has TRBV28 and TRBJ1-2; D may be TRBD1 (5 bases). Germline CDR1 and CDR2: MDHEN and SYDVKM. The CDR3 loop spans 12 amino acids. V was trimmed by 2 bases and J by 8 bases, leaving 9 bases between them. DNA for the CDR3: TGTGCCAGCAGTTTAAGTCGGGGGGGCTACACCTTC. It translates to CASSLSRGGYTF.

This chain links TRBV27 with TRBJ1-5, with TRBD1 matching over 8 bases. The germline V gene has CDR1 MNHEY and CDR2 SMNVEV (reference sequence). This CDR3 comprises 15 residues. V lost 5 bases, J lost 4 bases, and 7 bases stayed unmatched. CDR3 residues: CASSPLTGVNQPQHF. In DNA, the CDR3 is TGTGCCAGCAGTCCCCTGACAGGGGTTAATCAGCCCCAGCATTTT.

This sequence joins TRBV9 and TRBJ1-1; D is perhaps TRBD1 (6 bases). CDR3 length equals 14 residues. The germline V gene has CDR1 SGDLS and CDR2 YYNGEE. V lost 3 bases and J 5 bases, leaving 14 bases between the germline ends. The CDR3 DNA reads TGTGCCAGCAGCGCAGGACAGCGGTCGACTGAAGCTTTCTTT. Translation gives CASSAGQRSTEAFF.